This T cell receptor beta chain was sequenced during a study of blood T cells in healthy people across ages. A few counts support this clonotype. CDR3 length: 15 residues. V lost 2 bases and J 7 bases, leaving 17 bases between the germline ends. The V gene's germline CDR1 is SGHVS and CDR2 FQNEAQ. A minimum of 7 million PBMCs was isolated per sample. Primed by a sample-barcoded 5' primer and a J-beta primer mix, a second PCR proceeded for 7 to 11 cycles. TCRdb independently ran MiXCR on the 5' RACE reads; one entry per CDR3 protein. The table has approximately 800,000 distinct CDR3 sequences, 25% to 30% seen once. These data were also filed under a second study, of T cells of mothers and their children. That paper notes: Using the M1S primer, the second PCR added sample barcodes along with 2-4 random nucleotides.

Sequences were obtained from blood. This clonotype was sampled from a boy aged 5-17 years in good health. The rearrangement joins TRBV7-8 to TRBJ1-1; a possible D gene is TRBD1 (6 bases). CDR3 amino acids: CASSLFWVVGHEAFF. Here the CDR3 DNA reads TGTGCCAGCAGCTTATTTTGGGTTGTGGGACATGAAGCTTTCTTT.